A selection of T cell receptor beta chains follows, all from one sample in a study of beta chain features in type 1 diabetes. Generated by immunoSEQ multiplex PCR, the TCRdb table keeps only in-frame clones and is missing some. The data contain hundreds of thousands of clones, approximately 12% of them singletons. The sequencing input was naive CD4+ T cells from blood. All receptors derive from a man between 18 and 29 years old in good health. Both conserved end residues are part of each CDR3. A D gene is named only where the DNA matches it firmly. Size values are once, few and many counts, or a class for expanded clones, and some rows have none.

>TRBJ2-1|.|.|TRBV4-2
TGTGCCAGCAGCCACCTCTGGCAGGGGCGTACCATCTCCTACAATGAGCAGTTCTTC
CASSHLWQGRTISYNEQFF
>TRBJ2-1|TRBD2|few|TRBV28
TGTGCCAGCGGGAGGGCTGCCTACCTTGAGCAGTTCTTC
CASGRAAYLEQFF
>TRBJ1-5|.|few|TRBV28
TGTGCCAGCACCGACTGGCAGAGCAATCAGCCCCAGCATTTT
CASTDWQSNQPQHF
>TRBJ2-3|.|few|TRBV9
TGTGCCAGCAGCGTAGCAGGCAGGGCGGCAGATACGCAGTATTTT
CASSVAGRAADTQYF
>TRBJ2-1|.|few|TRBV6-6
TGTGCCAGCAGTTACATCGACAATGAGCAGTTCTTC
CASSYIDNEQFF
>TRBJ2-1|TRBD2|.|TRBV5-1
TGCGCCAGCAGCCTCCGGGGACTAGCCTCCTTTAACAATGAGCAGTTCTTC
CASSLRGLASFNNEQFF
>TRBJ2-7|TRBD1|.|TRBV7-2
TGTGCCAGCAGCTCCCGACAGGGGGCCTACTCCTACGAGCAGTACTTC
CASSSRQGAYSYEQYF
>TRBJ1-2|.|few|TRBV10-3
TGTGCCATCAGTTCAGGGCCGTATGGCTACACCTTC
CAISSGPYGYTF
>TRBJ2-5|.|few|TRBV5-1
TGCGCCAGCAGCTTGTACAGCCAAGAGACCCAGTACTTC
CASSLYSQETQYF
>TRBJ2-3|.|few|TRBV9
TGTGCCAGCAGCGTAGGAGGTACCGTAGATACGCAGTATTTT
CASSVGGTVDTQYF
>TRBJ2-3|TRBD1|.|TRBV5-1
TGCGCCAGCAGCCGGGGACAGGGGGGCACAGATACGCAGTATTTT
CASSRGQGGTDTQYF
>TRBJ2-1|.|many|TRBV29-1
TGCAGCGTTGACAAAACAGGTTCGTCCTACAATGAGCAGTTCTTC
CSVDKTGSSYNEQFF
>TRBJ2-1|TRBD2|.|TRBV28
TGTGCCAGCAGCCTATCCCTAGCGGGGGGCGGGGGGCAGTTCTTC
CASSLSLAGGGGQFF
>TRBJ2-1|TRBD1|few|TRBV9
TGTGCCAGCAGCAGGGACAGGGGGCTTAGAAATGAGCAGTTCTTC
CASSRDRGLRNEQFF
>TRBJ2-7|.|few|TRBV28
TGTGCCAGCAACACAGGAACAGGCCCCCACGAGCAGTACTTC
CASNTGTGPHEQYF
>TRBJ2-7|.|.|TRBV7-2
TGTGCCAGCAGCTTAGCCGGGGTTACCTACGAGCAGTACTTC
CASSLAGVTYEQYF
>TRBJ2-5|.|few|TRBV5-1
TGCGCCAGCAGCCTTCCTTTAACTCAAGAGACCCAGTACTTC
CASSLPLTQETQYF
>TRBJ2-7|.|few|TRBV5-6
TGTGCCAGCAGCTTGGACAGAACATCCTACGAGCAGTACTTC
CASSLDRTSYEQYF
>TRBJ2-1|.|few|TRBV6-5
TGTGCCAGCAGTACTGCGGGACAGACCTACAATGAGCAGTTCTTC
CASSTAGQTYNEQFF
>TRBJ2-1|TRBD2|few|TRBV18
TGTGCCAGCTCTTCGACTAGCGGGAGGGCAAATGAGCAGTTCTTC
CASSSTSGRANEQFF
>TRBJ2-1|.|few|TRBV5-1
TGCGCCAGCAGCTTTCCAGGGGCCTACAATGAGCAGTTCTTC
CASSFPGAYNEQFF
>TRBJ2-7|TRBD1|.|TRBV7-3
TGTGCCAGCAGCTTAAGGGACAGGGGAAACGAGCAGTACTTC
CASSLRDRGNEQYF
>TRBJ2-5|TRBD2|.|TRBV5-6
TGTGCCAGCAGCCGGGCGGGGGGCCAAGAGACCCAGTACTTC
CASSRAGGQETQYF
>TRBJ1-2|.|few|TRBV7-9
TGTGCCAGCAGCTTGACAGCTAACTATGGCTACACCTTC
CASSLTANYGYTF
>TRBJ2-7|TRBD1|.|TRBV29-1
TGCAGCGTTGCCGGGACAGGATCTTTTTCGGGGCAGTACTTC
CSVAGTGSFSGQYF
>TRBJ2-5|.|few|TRBV9
TGTGCCAGCAGCGTAGCAGGTCAGGGGCCCCTCCAAGAGACCCAGTACTTC
CASSVAGQGPLQETQYF
>TRBJ1-6|TRBD1|.|TRBV5-1
TGCGCCAGCTCTTCAGGGACAGAGGCCTCACCCCTCCACTTT
CASSSGTEASPLHF
>TRBJ2-5|TRBD2|.|TRBV30
TGTGCCTGGAGTCGACTAGCGGGAGCCCAAGAGACCCAGTACTTC
CAWSRLAGAQETQYF
>TRBJ2-1|TRBD1|.|TRBV7-3
TGTGCCAGCAGCTTAAGACAGGGGGCTTACGATGAGCAGTTCTTC
CASSLRQGAYDEQFF
>TRBJ1-2|TRBD1|few|TRBV6-5
TGTGCCAGCAGTGACAGGGTCTATGGCTACACCTTC
CASSDRVYGYTF
>TRBJ1-2|.|.|TRBV4-1
TGCGCCAGCAGCCAAGATGGCATCTATGGCTACACCTTC
CASSQDGIYGYTF
>TRBJ2-5|TRBD2|.|TRBV28
TGTGCCAGCAGCCCCCCTAGCGGGAGAGATGGAGAGACCCAGTACTTC
CASSPPSGRDGETQYF
>TRBJ1-2|TRBD1|few|TRBV7-2
TGTGCCAGCAGCTCAGGACAGGGTACCTATGGCTACACCTTC
CASSSGQGTYGYTF